Listed below are T cell receptor beta chains from one sample, sequenced in a study of T cell repertoires in cytomegalovirus infection. The antigens of these receptors remain unknown. TCRdb processed the reads anew with MiXCR; each CDR3 protein has one entry. The data contain about 830,000 distinct CDR3 sequences, about 33% of them singletons. The material was cultured CD8+ T cells from PBMCs, obtained from culture after CMV antigen stimulation. Receptors originate from a human donor in good health (CMV status not recorded). Some clones in this sample may be carry-over from other donors' samples. CDR3s include the opening cysteine and the closing phenylalanine or tryptophan. The D gene is left open where the match is weak. Some rows mark clone size as missing; the rest say once, few, many or name a class of expanded clone.

size	V	D	J	CDR3	DNA
-	TRBV24-1	-	TRBJ1-6	CATSDGEHYNSPLHF	TGTGCCACCAGTGATGGAGAGCACTATAATTCACCCCTCCACTTT
few	TRBV24-1	-	TRBJ1-4	CATSDLLDRYEKLFF	TGTGCCACCAGTGATTTGCTTGACAGATATGAAAAACTGTTTTTT
few	TRBV4-2	-	TRBJ1-1	CASSQDPPGANMNTEAFF	TGTGCCAGCAGCCAAGATCCCCCAGGGGCGAACATGAACACTGAAGCTTTCTTT
many	TRBV7-9	-	TRBJ2-3	CASSPPEGPDTQYF	TGTGCCAGCAGCCCCCCGGAAGGGCCAGATACGCAGTATTTT
-	TRBV27	TRBD1	TRBJ1-5	CASHAGAGGRNQPQHF	TGTGCCTCTCACGCCGGGGCAGGGGGTCGCAATCAGCCCCAGCATTTT
-	TRBV20-1	TRBD1	TRBJ1-1	CSADAWTGTFMNTEAFF	TGCAGTGCTGACGCTTGGACAGGGACCTTCATGAACACTGAAGCTTTCTTT
many	TRBV7-9	-	TRBJ1-2	CASSFTAFYGYTF	TGTGCCAGCAGCTTTACAGCTTTCTATGGCTACACCTTC
-	TRBV15	-	TRBJ1-4	CATSRLFPEKLFF	TGTGCCACCAGCAGACTATTCCCTGAAAAACTGTTTTTT
few	TRBV19	-	TRBJ1-1	CASITFPGATEAFF	TGTGCCAGTATCACCTTCCCGGGGGCCACTGAAGCTTTCTTT
few	TRBV7-4	TRBD1	TRBJ1-1	CASRRDRMNTEAFF	TGTGCCAGCAGAAGGGACAGAATGAACACTGAAGCTTTCTTT
many	TRBV7-2	TRBD1	TRBJ2-7	CASSFGQGLTYEQYF	TGTGCCAGCAGCTTCGGACAGGGATTAACCTACGAGCAGTACTTC
many	TRBV7-8	-	TRBJ2-2	CASSAPPGAKINTGELFF	TGTGCCAGCAGCGCCCCCCCCGGGGCAAAAATTAACACCGGGGAGCTGTTTTTT
-	TRBV4-3	TRBD1	TRBJ1-6	CASSQDPRDRVNSPLHF	TGCGCCAGCAGCCAAGATCCACGGGACAGGGTCAATTCACCCCTCCACTTT
-	TRBV15	-	TRBJ2-7	CATSRVGGSYEQYF	TGTGCCACCAGCAGAGTAGGCGGCTCCTACGAGCAGTACTTC
-	TRBV4-1	TRBD1	TRBJ1-5	CASSVQTGGGQPQHF	TGCGCCAGCAGCGTCCAGACAGGGGGTGGTCAGCCCCAGCATTTT
few	TRBV4-1	-	TRBJ1-5	CASSQGGGGNQPQHF	TGCGCCAGCAGCCAAGGGGGGGGTGGCAATCAGCCCCAGCATTTT
few	TRBV7-2	-	TRBJ1-6	CASSSLGQRGSPLHF	TGTGCCAGCAGCTCTCTTGGACAGAGAGGTTCACCCCTCCACTTT
-	TRBV14	-	TRBJ2-5	CASSQHLESGETQYF	TGTGCCAGCAGCCAACACCTGGAGAGCGGGGAGACCCAGTACTTC
-	TRBV5-5	-	TRBJ2-5	CASSLKARDQETQYF	TGTGCCAGCAGCTTAAAAGCGAGGGATCAAGAGACCCAGTACTTC
-	TRBV29-1	-	TRBJ2-3	CSAPQGGGPDTQYF	TGCAGCGCCCCTCAGGGGGGGGGCCCAGATACGCAGTATTTT
few	TRBV6-1	-	TRBJ2-3	CASSPGGGRPSTDTQYF	TGTGCCAGCAGTCCCGGTGGGGGTCGACCCAGCACAGATACGCAGTATTTT
-	TRBV6-1	-	TRBJ1-4	CASSYVQDNEKLFF	TGTGCCAGCAGTTACGTTCAGGATAATGAAAAACTGTTTTTT
once	TRBV29-1	-	TRBJ1-1	CSLMTGRGAFF	TGCAGCTTAATGACAGGCCGAGGAGCTTTCTTT
-	TRBV4-1	-	TRBJ2-3	CASSPTGTSQPQYF	TGCGCCAGCAGCCCCACTGGGACCTCCCAACCGCAGTATTTT
few	TRBV19	TRBD2	TRBJ2-1	CASSIGKGLAGEQFF	TGTGCCAGTAGTATAGGCAAGGGACTAGCGGGTGAGCAGTTCTTC
few	TRBV2	TRBD2	TRBJ2-3	CASRALAGGTDTQYF	TGTGCCAGCAGGGCACTAGCGGGGGGCACAGATACGCAGTATTTT
many	TRBV7-6	-	TRBJ2-2	CASSLNYLSNTGELFF	TGTGCCAGCAGCTTAAATTATCTATCGAACACCGGGGAGCTGTTTTTT
few	TRBV19	TRBD1	TRBJ1-2	CATGQGFDYGYTF	TGTGCCACCGGACAGGGTTTTGACTATGGCTACACCTTC
few	TRBV28	TRBD1	TRBJ1-5	CASSLSPSISRDRELGQNQPQHF	TGTGCCAGCAGTTTATCGCCCTCAATTAGTCGGGACAGGGAATTGGGGCAAAATCAGCCCCAGCATTTT
few	TRBV7-9	-	TRBJ2-1	CASSLGVEGMYEQFF	TGTGCCAGCAGCTTGGGGGTTGAGGGGATGTATGAGCAGTTCTTC
few	TRBV6-6	TRBD1	TRBJ1-4	CASSSRFGQGTNEKLFF	TGTGCCAGCAGTTCGCGGTTCGGACAGGGCACTAATGAAAAACTGTTTTTT
few	TRBV7-6	-	TRBJ2-5	CASSGGGAPETQYF	TGTGCCAGCAGCGGAGGGGGGGCACCGGAGACCCAGTACTTC
few	TRBV7-8	-	TRBJ2-1	CASSKTIGESSYNEQFF	TGTGCCAGCAGCAAAACAATAGGGGAGAGCTCCTACAATGAGCAGTTCTTC
-	TRBV6-1	-	TRBJ1-1	CASRPGEFEAFF	TGTGCCAGCAGACCCGGGGAATTTGAAGCTTTCTTT
few	TRBV7-8	-	TRBJ2-1	CASSVTRSTGYNEQFF	TGTGCCAGCAGCGTTACGAGGTCCACCGGGTACAATGAGCAGTTCTTC
few	TRBV27	-	TRBJ1-1	CASSLDRRRGAFF	TGTGCCAGCAGTTTAGATCGCCGACGGGGAGCTTTCTTT
-	TRBV6-4	-	TRBJ2-7	CASSSNGGNNEQYF	TGTGCCAGCAGTAGTAACGGGGGCAACAATGAGCAGTACTTC
-	TRBV7-9	-	TRBJ2-3	CASSPNRLSTDTQYF	TGTGCCAGCAGCCCAAACAGGCTTAGCACAGATACGCAGTATTTT
-	TRBV29-1	-	TRBJ2-2	CSVWTGDGELFF	TGCAGCGTCTGGACTGGGGACGGGGAGCTGTTTTTT
-	TRBV7-2	TRBD1	TRBJ1-2	CASSLYAPGQGNGYTF	TGTGCCAGCAGCCTATACGCTCCGGGACAGGGGAATGGCTACACCTTC
-	TRBV7-6	-	TRBJ1-3	CASSLRGAENTIYF	TGTGCCAGCAGTTTAAGGGGGGCGGAAAACACCATATATTTT
few	TRBV5-6	TRBD2	TRBJ2-1	CASSSGLAGLGYNEQFF	TGTGCCAGCAGCTCCGGACTAGCGGGGCTCGGCTACAATGAGCAGTTCTTC
many	TRBV7-8	TRBD2	TRBJ2-3	CASSASGSGGKTDTQYF	TGTGCCAGCAGCGCCTCGGGTAGCGGGGGGAAAACAGATACGCAGTATTTT
few	TRBV7-6	-	TRBJ2-3	CASSFLQRAGLPTSTDTQYF	TGTGCCAGCAGCTTTCTCCAAAGGGCCGGACTACCCACCAGCACAGATACGCAGTATTTT
many	TRBV19	-	TRBJ1-1	CASSIDGAGWNTEAFF	TGTGCCAGTAGTATAGATGGAGCAGGGTGGAACACTGAAGCTTTCTTT
-	TRBV4-1	TRBD1	TRBJ1-2	CASSQEGTDYGYTF	TGCGCCAGCAGCCAAGAAGGGACAGACTATGGCTACACCTTC
-	TRBV9	TRBD1	TRBJ1-4	CASSPRDSGKLFF	TGTGCCAGCAGCCCACGGGACAGCGGAAAACTGTTTTTT
-	TRBV15	-	TRBJ2-1	CATSRDQAGIRDNEQFF	TGTGCCACCAGCAGAGATCAGGCAGGAATAAGGGACAATGAGCAGTTCTTC
-	TRBV10-3	TRBD2	TRBJ2-1	CAISDSGLVYNEQFF	TGTGCCATCAGTGATTCGGGACTAGTCTACAATGAGCAGTTCTTC
-	TRBV6-1	-	TRBJ1-1	CASSGAPRGTEAFF	TGTGCCAGCAGTGGGGCCCCCCGGGGCACTGAAGCTTTCTTT
-	TRBV7-9	-	TRBJ2-1	CASSRGTSPYNEQFF	TGTGCCAGCAGCCGGGGGACTTCCCCCTACAATGAGCAGTTCTTC
many	TRBV12-3/TRBV12-4	TRBD1	TRBJ1-5	CASSLDRVNQPQHF	TGTGCCAGCAGCCTGGACAGGGTCAATCAGCCCCAGCATTTT
-	TRBV6-2/TRBV6-3	-	TRBJ2-1	CASSYSGQYYYNEQFF	TGTGCCAGCAGTTACAGCGGACAGTATTACTACAATGAGCAGTTCTTC